Each of the 13 T cell receptor beta chains below was sequenced from the same sample in a study of shared clonotypes between healthy human individuals (dated by TCRdb to the early 2020s). The method was the immunoSEQ multiplex PCR assay. TCRdb's version of the immuneACCESS table is confined to in-frame rearrangements and falls short of the full clone set. An unresolved V gene accounts for under half of the shortfall where checked; the remainder is of unknown origin. The sample contains approximately 2,300,000 clones, under 95% of them found a single time. Around 0.4% of the sample goes to the ten largest clones. Sequenced input: naive CD4+ T cells from PBMCs. In the paper's terms, the cell subset or site label means: CD45RA+ positively selected. The origin of the receptors is a man younger than 30 in good health. Some clones in this sample may be carry-over from other donors' samples.

The chain couples TRBV5-4 to TRBJ2-5, with a possible D match to TRBD1 (5 bases). The germline gives CDR1 SGHNT, CDR2 YYREEE (reference sequence). The V end lost 4 bases, the J end lost 5 bases, and 12 bases lay between the germline ends. The CDR3 extends over 13 amino acids. CDR3 loop: CASSRDSLETQYF. In nucleotides, the CDR3 is TGTGCCAGCAGCCGTGACAGTCTGGAGACCCAGTACTTC.

This clone has more than one count but fewer than ten. DNA of the CDR3: TGTGCCAGCAGCACGACACTAAACACTGAAGCTTTCTTT. As protein: CASSTTLNTEAFF. The chain links TRBV7-3 to TRBJ1-1; the D is unclear. V was clipped by 5 bases and J by 2 bases, with 9 bases between them. This CDR3 has 13 residues. Germline-derived CDR1 and CDR2 are SGHTA and FQGTGA.

The CDR3 loop is CASSSGDRNYGYTF. The CDR3 DNA follows: TGTGCCAGCAGCTCCGGGGACAGAAACTATGGCTACACCTTC. The chain employs TRBV5-4 and TRBJ1-2; 7 bases are shared with TRBD1. In germline, CDR1 is SGHNT, CDR2 YYREEE (reference sequence). With 3 bases clipped from V and 2 bases from J, the junction kept 4 bases outside the gene matches. CDR3 length: 14 amino acids.

About this clone: At one of its ends the junction is not consistent with the germline gene, which may arise from a read error. Other DNA sequences in this specimen translate into the identical CDR3. This chain connects TRBV7-2 to TRBJ2-3; TRBD2 is a possible D gene (6 bases). The germline CDR1 and CDR2 sequences are SGHTA and FQGNSA. This CDR3 has 15 amino acids. The CDR3 region has the DNA TGTGCCAGCAGCCTAGCCGGGACTAGCACAGATACGCAGTATTTT. It yields the protein CASSLAGTSTDTQYF.

This chain links TRBV5-1 with TRBJ1-2, with TRBD1 matching over 7 bases. J was trimmed by 0 bases and V by 5 bases; bases with no gene match: 7. CDR1 is SGHRS and CDR2 is YFSETQ in the germline V gene. This CDR3 comprises 15 residues. CDR3 bases: TGCGCCAGCAGATCGGGGACAGTCCCTAACTATGGCTACACCTTC. Amino acid sequence: CASRSGTVPNYGYTF.

In this sample, this clone turned up once. V usage is TRBV6-1 and J usage is TRBJ1-5, with 8 bases identical to TRBD1. The CDR3 covers 16 residues. Germline lookup yields CDR1 MNHNS and CDR2 SASEGT. With 3 bases clipped from V and 0 bases from J, the junction kept 4 bases outside the gene matches. The CDR3 DNA follows: TGTGCCAGCAGTGAGATGGGACAGGTTAGCAATCAGCCCCAGCATTTT. It yields the protein CASSEMGQVSNQPQHF.

The rearrangement uses TRBV7-6 and TRBJ2-7, with TRBD1 identical over 7 bases. Germline trimming cut 1 base from V and 0 bases from J; bases unmatched to any gene: 6. The germline CDR1 and CDR2 sequences are SGHVS and FNYEAQ. This CDR3 comprises 16 residues. The CDR3 sequence is CASSLGPGQSSYEQYF. The DNA for the CDR3 is TGTGCCAGCAGCTTAGGACCGGGACAGAGCTCCTACGAGCAGTACTTC.

A single count supports this clone. The rearrangement uses TRBV7-5 and TRBJ2-5. TRBV7-5 is a listed pseudogene. This CDR3 has 16 amino acids. CDR3 residues: CVRSRSDGSARETQYF. CDR3 DNA sequence: TGTGTCAGAAGCCGCTCCGACGGTTCCGCAAGGGAGACCCAGTACTTC.

This clone was counted a single time. The chain employs TRBV7-2 and TRBJ1-1; D remains unclear. Between the trimmed V and J ends, which lost 5 bases and 3 bases, there was a span of 13 bases. Germline V gene lookup returns CDR1 SGHTA and CDR2 FQGNSA. The CDR3 runs 14 residues. The CDR3 region is CASSRGPTYTEAFF. The CDR3 coding sequence is TGTGCCAGCAGCCGTGGACCGACCTACACTGAAGCTTTCTTT.

This clone was counted a single time. The rearrangement joins TRBV2 to TRBJ2-1, with 7 positions matching TRBD2. Germline V gene sequence: CDR1 SNHLY, CDR2 FYNNEI. The V and J ends lost 9 bases and 2 bases, in that order; junction bases with no gene match: 4. The CDR3 has 13 amino acids. CDR3: CASRRETYNEQFF. In DNA form, the CDR3 reads TGTGCCAGTAGGCGGGAGACCTACAATGAGCAGTTCTTC.

The rearrangement uses TRBV14 and TRBJ2-1, with unresolved D. In germline, CDR1 is SGHDN, CDR2 FVKESK. This CDR3 spans 12 amino acids. V lost 4 bases, J lost 5 bases, and 6 bases lay in between. The CDR3 DNA reads TGTGCCAGCAGCCGGGGAAACAATGAGCAGTTCTTC. Protein: CASSRGNNEQFF.

The chain is built from TRBV6-1 and TRBJ2-3, with 13 bases identical to TRBD2. Trimming cost V 6 bases and J 3 bases; bases outside gene matches: 9. Germline V gene sequence: CDR1 MNHNS, CDR2 SASEGT. The CDR3 contains 17 residues. The CDR3, as DNA: TGTGCCAGCAGGGAAACCATGACTAGCGGGAGGACAGATACGCAGTATTTT. This gives the protein CASRETMTSGRTDTQYF.

The chain recombines TRBV6-1 with TRBJ2-5, with no clear D. The germline CDR1 and CDR2 sequences are MNHNS and SASEGT. The CDR3 length is 11 residues. Between the trimmed V and J ends, which lost 3 bases and 5 bases, there was a span of 4 bases. CDR3: CASSDMETQYF. The DNA of the CDR3 is TGTGCCAGCAGTGACATGGAGACCCAGTACTTC.